This T cell receptor beta chain was profiled in a study of T cell changes during pregnancy in multiple sclerosis. CDR3 length: 14 residues. Germline CDR1 is MNHNY and CDR2 is SVGAGI (reference sequence). Sequencing was performed with immunoSEQ multiplex PCR; in TCRdb, only in-frame clones are kept and a portion is missing. This sample has almost 50,000 clones, with around 93% found just once. This sequence originates from a female donor with multiple sclerosis, enrolled in a pregnancy study. The sample here was peripheral blood, taken after pregnancy. This chain uses TRBV6-6 with TRBJ1-5; 7 positions agree with TRBD1. The DNA for the CDR3 is TGTGTGACCCGATCAGGGGGTTCCAATCAGCCCCAGCATTTT. It encodes CVTRSGGSNQPQHF.